This T cell receptor beta chain is from a study of blood T cell repertoires in COVID-19. Overall study: Sites across the United States, Italy and Spain contributed samples from acute and convalescent COVID-19. The cDNA or gDNA used as material had been derived from T cells, B-cell-depleted T cells, or PBMCs.

The V gene's germline CDR1 is SGHVS and CDR2 FQNEAQ. The ends were cut back, 7 bases at V and 8 bases at J, with 14 bases in the middle. The CDR3 has 12 amino acids. Per the original data handling: Quantification of nucleated cells was approximated via reference gene primer amplification. The method was immunoSEQ multiplex PCR; TCRdb's version includes in-frame clones alone and lacks a portion of them. That table gives V, J and clone size, and the DNA gave D and trimming. The sample lists more than 100,000 clones, 84% occurring once. This chain joins TRBV7-8 and TRBJ1-1, with D unclear. This TCR was sampled from a man between 60 and 75 years old with acute or convalescent COVID-19. Sequencing was carried out using peripheral blood. CDR3 in DNA: TGTGCCAGCACCACGGAGATCCGGGAAGCTTTCTTT. Protein product: CASTTEIREAFF.